A selection of T cell receptor beta chains follows, all from one sample in a study of graft-versus-host responses after intestinal transplantation. Their antigen targets remain unknown. Only in-frame clones appear in the TCRdb table, and some are missing; sequencing was by immunoSEQ multiplex PCR. The sample carries around 26,000 clones, almost 85% recorded once. The material sequenced was unstimulated CD8+ T cells sorted from spleen or lymph node cells, taken before transplant. These TCRs come from a human donor who was the organ donor for an intestinal transplant. Both conserved end residues are part of each CDR3. D genes are given only for firm matches. Rows give clone size only sometimes, using once, few, many, or a class for an expanded clone.

.	TRBV25-1	TRBD2	TRBJ2-7	CASSVSGLASYEQYF	TGTGCCAGCAGTGTCTCAGGACTAGCGTCCTACGAGCAGTACTTC
.	TRBV19	.	TRBJ1-1	CASTADWENTEAFF	TGTGCCAGTACCGCGGACTGGGAGAACACTGAAGCTTTCTTT
.	TRBV7-9	TRBD2	TRBJ2-3	CASHTLAAADTDTQYF	TGTGCCAGCCATACCCTAGCGGCTGCCGACACAGATACGCAGTATTTT
.	TRBV27	.	TRBJ2-3	CASTSLGADITDTQYF	TGTGCCAGCACCTCATTGGGGGCAGATATCACAGATACGCAGTATTTT
.	TRBV12-5	.	TRBJ1-4	CATGGNPNEKLFF	TGTGCTACCGGGGGGAACCCTAATGAAAAACTGTTTTTT
once	TRBV4-1	.	TRBJ1-2	CASSPGGYGYTF	TGCGCCAGCAGTCCCGGGGGTTACGGCTACACCTTC
.	TRBV9	.	TRBJ1-3	CASSVSPRDAYSGNTIYF	TGTGCCAGCAGCGTCTCCCCTAGGGACGCTTACTCTGGAAACACCATATATTTT
.	TRBV6-5	TRBD2	TRBJ2-5	CASSYGAGGPETQYF	TGTGCCAGCAGTTACGGGGCGGGGGGGCCGGAGACCCAGTACTTC
.	TRBV4-1	TRBD1	TRBJ1-2	CASSQDTRQGNYGYTF	TGCGCCAGCAGCCAAGATACGCGACAGGGGAACTATGGCTACACCTTC
.	TRBV27	.	TRBJ2-7	CASSLLGYEQYF	TGTGCCAGCAGTTTATTGGGTTACGAGCAGTACTTC
.	TRBV4-1	.	TRBJ2-7	CASSLGTQSSYEQYF	TGCGCCAGCAGCCTCGGGACCCAAAGCTCCTACGAGCAGTACTTC
few	TRBV5-1	TRBD1	TRBJ2-7	CASSWTGGEQYF	TGCGCCAGCAGCTGGACAGGGGGCGAGCAGTACTTC
few	TRBV6-4	TRBD2	TRBJ2-2	CASSDGTSGPGELFF	TGTGCCAGCAGTGACGGGACTAGCGGTCCCGGGGAGCTGTTTTTT
.	TRBV27	TRBD1	TRBJ1-4	CASSLQGSNEKLFF	TGTGCCAGCAGCTTACAGGGGTCCAATGAAAAACTGTTTTTT
.	TRBV4-1	.	TRBJ2-1	CASSQSRQGWDSGNEQFF	TGCGCCAGCAGCCAATCCAGACAGGGATGGGACTCGGGCAATGAGCAGTTCTTC
.	TRBV5-4	.	TRBJ1-3	CASSLDRRNTIYF	TGTGCCAGCAGCTTGGACAGGCGAAACACCATATATTTT
.	TRBV6-5	TRBD2	TRBJ2-5	CASSSTSGGQETQYF	TGTGCCAGCAGTTCGACTAGCGGGGGGCAAGAGACCCAGTACTTC
.	TRBV5-7	TRBD2	TRBJ2-1	CASGTSGYNEQFF	TGTGCCAGCGGGACTAGCGGGTACAATGAGCAGTTCTTC
.	TRBV10-2	.	TRBJ2-1	CASSDLKDEQFF	TGCGCCAGCAGTGACCTTAAGGATGAGCAGTTCTTC
few	TRBV4-1	.	TRBJ1-1	CASRGDTLEAFF	TGCGCCAGCAGGGGGGACACCCTTGAAGCTTTCTTT
.	TRBV12-5	.	TRBJ1-2	CASGWTYGYTF	TGTGCTAGTGGTTGGACCTATGGCTACACCTTC
once	TRBV6-4	.	TRBJ1-2	CASSFPGAHGKTYGYTF	TGTGCCAGCAGTTTCCCGGGCGCACACGGAAAGACCTATGGCTACACCTTC
.	TRBV9	TRBD2	TRBJ2-7	CASSASGSGLSEQYF	TGTGCCAGCAGCGCTAGCGGGAGCGGTTTAAGCGAGCAGTACTTC
few	TRBV7-9	TRBD2	TRBJ2-5	CASSLGPGTSGGPETQYF	TGTGCCAGCAGCTTAGGGCCCGGGACTAGCGGGGGACCAGAGACCCAGTACTTC
few	TRBV9	TRBD1	TRBJ2-2	CASSRKQGAGELFF	TGTGCCAGCAGTCGAAAACAGGGGGCCGGGGAGCTGTTTTTT
.	TRBV6-1	TRBD1	TRBJ2-7	CASSEETGLGEQYF	TGTGCCAGCAGTGAAGAGACAGGGTTGGGCGAGCAGTACTTC
.	TRBV10-1	.	TRBJ2-2	CASSPYSDTGELFF	TGCGCCAGCAGTCCCTACAGTGACACCGGGGAGCTGTTTTTT
few	TRBV6-5	TRBD1	TRBJ2-7	CASRGQGIHEQYF	TGTGCCAGCAGGGGACAGGGGATCCACGAGCAGTACTTC
.	TRBV16	TRBD1	TRBJ1-2	CASSQSRDRYGYTF	TGTGCCAGCAGCCAATCGCGGGACAGGTATGGCTACACCTTC
.	TRBV6-6	.	TRBJ1-2	CASSFLPAGNYGYTF	TGTGCCAGCAGTTTCCTTCCGGCAGGGAACTATGGCTACACCTTC
few	TRBV2	TRBD2	TRBJ2-7	CASSALAGADEQYF	TGTGCCAGCAGTGCCCTAGCGGGGGCGGACGAGCAGTACTTC
.	TRBV21-1	.	TRBJ1-2	CASSNAHLECDYGYTF	TGTGCCAGCAGCAATGCACACCTGGAATGTGACTATGGCTACACCTTC
.	TRBV5-1	.	TRBJ2-2	CASSLGIEYTGELFF	TGCGCCAGCAGCTTGGGCATAGAATACACCGGGGAGCTGTTTTTT
once	TRBV12-5	.	TRBJ1-2	CASGRYYGYTF	TGTGCTAGTGGTCGGTACTATGGCTACACCTTC
.	TRBV27	.	TRBJ2-7	CASSLGWSSYEQYF	TGTGCCAGCAGTTTAGGATGGAGCTCCTACGAGCAGTACTTC
.	TRBV4-3	.	TRBJ1-6	CASRRAGNNSPLHF	TGCGCCAGCAGACGGGCCGGCAATAATTCACCCCTCCACTTT
.	TRBV19	TRBD1	TRBJ2-5	CASSIGTGRETQYF	TGTGCCAGTAGTATAGGGACAGGGCGGGAGACCCAGTACTTC
few	TRBV5-6	.	TRBJ2-5	CASAPGAETQYF	TGTGCCAGCGCCCCAGGGGCAGAGACCCAGTACTTC
.	TRBV11-2	TRBD2	TRBJ2-7	CASSSKTSGSYEQYF	TGTGCCAGCAGCTCCAAGACTAGCGGGAGCTACGAGCAGTACTTC
.	TRBV13	TRBD2	TRBJ2-3	CASSLGLATDTQYF	TGTGCCAGCAGCTTGGGACTAGCCACAGATACGCAGTATTTT
.	TRBV5-7	.	TRBJ2-7	CASSLAPPRTYEQYF	TGTGCCAGCAGCTTGGCCCCGCCTCGTACCTACGAGCAGTACTTC
.	TRBV6-5	.	TRBJ2-7	CASSYRAEQYF	TGTGCCAGCAGTTACAGGGCCGAGCAGTACTTC
.	TRBV27	TRBD1	TRBJ1-2	CASSLTGVNYGYTF	TGTGCCAGCAGTCTTACAGGGGTCAACTATGGCTACACCTTC
.	TRBV29-1	TRBD2	TRBJ2-1	CSVESGLAAYNEQFF	TGCAGCGTTGAATCGGGACTAGCGGCCTACAATGAGCAGTTCTTC
.	TRBV27	.	TRBJ2-7	CASSLRSARAYEQYF	TGTGCCAGCAGTCTCCGGTCCGCTCGGGCCTACGAGCAGTACTTC
.	TRBV27	.	TRBJ1-1	CASSFSGGTEAFF	TGTGCCAGCAGTTTCTCGGGCGGCACTGAAGCTTTCTTT
few	TRBV27	.	TRBJ2-7	CASSVGGGPSYEQYF	TGTGCCAGCAGTGTAGGGGGGGGCCCCTCCTACGAGCAGTACTTC
.	TRBV18	TRBD1	TRBJ2-7	CASSPSGGPLYEQYF	TGTGCCAGCTCGCCCTCAGGGGGCCCCCTCTACGAGCAGTACTTC
.	TRBV7-9	TRBD1	TRBJ2-3	CASSLDRSDTQYF	TGTGCCAGCAGCCTGGACAGGTCAGATACGCAGTATTTT
.	TRBV6-1	TRBD2	TRBJ2-7	CASTGLAGGEEQYF	TGTGCCAGCACGGGACTAGCGGGAGGGGAAGAGCAGTACTTC
few	TRBV6-6	.	TRBJ1-5	CASSQQGSNQPQHF	TGTGCCAGCAGTCAACAGGGTAGCAATCAGCCCCAGCATTTT
.	TRBV28	TRBD2	TRBJ2-7	CASSLTGATSGIHEQYF	TGTGCCAGCAGTTTAACGGGGGCGACTAGCGGGATCCACGAGCAGTACTTC